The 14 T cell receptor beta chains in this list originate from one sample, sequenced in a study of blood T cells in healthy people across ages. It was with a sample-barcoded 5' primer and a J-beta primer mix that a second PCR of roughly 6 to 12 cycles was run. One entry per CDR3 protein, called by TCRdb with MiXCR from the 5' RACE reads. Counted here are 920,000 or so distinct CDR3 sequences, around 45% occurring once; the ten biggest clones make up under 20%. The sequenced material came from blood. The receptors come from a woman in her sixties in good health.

This CDR3 is CASSWSRSGQYEQYF. The CDR3 region has the DNA TGTGCCAGCAGTTGGAGTAGATCAGGCCAGTACGAGCAGTACTTC. The chain couples TRBV27 to TRBJ2-4; D gene ambiguous. TRBJ2-7 explains the end of the DNA better; the J call may be wrong. The CDR3 is 15 amino acids. Germline loops: CDR1 MNHEY, CDR2 SMNVEV (reference sequence).

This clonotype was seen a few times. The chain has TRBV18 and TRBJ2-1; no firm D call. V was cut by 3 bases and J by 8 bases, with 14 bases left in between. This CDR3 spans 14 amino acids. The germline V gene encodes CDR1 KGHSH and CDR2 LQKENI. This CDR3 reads CASSPIGRPHEQFF. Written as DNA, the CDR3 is TGTGCCAGCTCACCGATCGGAAGACCACATGAGCAGTTCTTC.

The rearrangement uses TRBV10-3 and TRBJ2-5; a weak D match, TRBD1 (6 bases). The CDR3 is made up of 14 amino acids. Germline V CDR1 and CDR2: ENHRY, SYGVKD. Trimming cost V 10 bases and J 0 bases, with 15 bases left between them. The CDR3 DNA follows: TGTGCCAGCCCAAGGGGGAAGTACCAAGAGACCCAGTACTTC. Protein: CASPRGKYQETQYF.

The CDR3 DNA sequence: TGTGCCAGCAAGGAGGGGCCGGAATGTGGAAAACTGTTTTTT. This encodes CASKEGPECGKLFF. The V and J genes are TRBV27 and TRBJ1-4; possibly TRBD1 for D (5 bases). Germline V lookup: CDR1 MNHEY, CDR2 SMNVEV (reference sequence). The ends were cut back, 7 bases at V and 10 bases at J, with 19 bases in the middle. The CDR3 length is 14 residues.

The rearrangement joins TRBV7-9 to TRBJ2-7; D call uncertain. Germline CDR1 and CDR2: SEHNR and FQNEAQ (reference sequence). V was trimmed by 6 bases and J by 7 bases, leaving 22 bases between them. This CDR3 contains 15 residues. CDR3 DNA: TGTGCCAGCAGTGGTGCCCCCGACTTATACAATGAGCAGTACTTC. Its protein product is CASSGAPDLYNEQYF.

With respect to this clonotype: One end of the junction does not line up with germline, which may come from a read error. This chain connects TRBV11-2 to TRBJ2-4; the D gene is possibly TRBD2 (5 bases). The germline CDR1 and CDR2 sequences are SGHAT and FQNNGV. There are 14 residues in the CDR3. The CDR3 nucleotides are TGTGCCAGCAGCTTAGGGCTAGCCAAAAACAGTCAGTACTTC. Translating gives CASSLGLAKNSQYF.

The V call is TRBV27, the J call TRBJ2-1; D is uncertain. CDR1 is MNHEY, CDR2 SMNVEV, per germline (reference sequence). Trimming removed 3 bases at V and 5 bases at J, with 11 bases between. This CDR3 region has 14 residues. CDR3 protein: CASSFLWGNNEQFF. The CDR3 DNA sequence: TGTGCCAGCAGTTTTTTATGGGGAAACAATGAGCAGTTCTTC.

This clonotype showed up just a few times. The CDR3 DNA is TGTGCCAGCAGTGGTCAGCCTTCCTATGGCTACACCTTC. This gives the protein CASSGQPSYGYTF. The chain has TRBV2 and TRBJ1-2, with D hard to call. The CDR3 sequence is 13 residues long. Trimming pared 4 bases from V and 4 bases from J, leaving 10 bases between. Per the germline V gene, CDR1 is SNHLY and CDR2 is FYNNEI.

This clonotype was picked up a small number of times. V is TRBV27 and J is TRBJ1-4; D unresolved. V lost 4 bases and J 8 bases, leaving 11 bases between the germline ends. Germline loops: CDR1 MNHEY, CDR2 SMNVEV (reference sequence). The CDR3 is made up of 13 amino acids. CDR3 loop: CASSSPGREKLFF. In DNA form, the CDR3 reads TGTGCCAGCAGTTCCCCCGGCAGGGAAAAACTGTTTTTT.

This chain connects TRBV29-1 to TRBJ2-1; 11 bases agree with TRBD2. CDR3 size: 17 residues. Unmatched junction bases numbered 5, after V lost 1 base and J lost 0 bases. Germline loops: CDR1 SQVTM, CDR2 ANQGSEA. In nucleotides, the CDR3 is TGCAGCGTTGAAGGGGCACTAGCGGGAGTCTCCTACAATGAGCAGTTCTTC. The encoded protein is CSVEGALAGVSYNEQFF.

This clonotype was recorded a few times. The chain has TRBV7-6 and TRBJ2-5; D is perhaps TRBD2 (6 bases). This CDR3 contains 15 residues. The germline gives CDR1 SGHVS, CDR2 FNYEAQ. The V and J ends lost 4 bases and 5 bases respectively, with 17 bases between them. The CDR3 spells CASSSNSGGRETQYF. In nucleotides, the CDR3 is TGTGCCAGCAGCTCAAACTCTGGGGGGAGGGAGACCCAGTACTTC.

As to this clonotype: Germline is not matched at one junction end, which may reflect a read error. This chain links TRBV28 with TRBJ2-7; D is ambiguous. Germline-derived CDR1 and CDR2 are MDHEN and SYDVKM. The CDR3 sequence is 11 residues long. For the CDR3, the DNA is TGTGCCAGCAGTTTGTCCTACGAGCTGTACTTC. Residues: CASSLSYELYF. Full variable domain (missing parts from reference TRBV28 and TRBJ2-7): DVKVTQSSRYLVKRTGEKVFLECVQDMDHENMFWYRQDPGLGLRLIYFSYDVKMKEKGDIPEGYSVSREKKERFSLILESASTNQTSMYLCASSLSYELYFGPGTRLTVT.

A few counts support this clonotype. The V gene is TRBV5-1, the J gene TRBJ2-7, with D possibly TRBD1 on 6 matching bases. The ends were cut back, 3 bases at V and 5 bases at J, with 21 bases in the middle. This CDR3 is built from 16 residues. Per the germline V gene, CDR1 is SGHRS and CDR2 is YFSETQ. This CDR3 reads CASSYASPRGSDEQYF. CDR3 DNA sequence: TGCGCCAGCAGCTACGCATCCCCCAGGGGAAGCGACGAGCAGTACTTC.

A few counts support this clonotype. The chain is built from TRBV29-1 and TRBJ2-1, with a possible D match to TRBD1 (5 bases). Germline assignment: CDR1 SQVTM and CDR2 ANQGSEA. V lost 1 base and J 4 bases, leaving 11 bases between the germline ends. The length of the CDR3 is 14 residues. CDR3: CSVEGARGYNEQFF. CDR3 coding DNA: TGCAGCGTTGAAGGGGCTAGGGGATACAATGAGCAGTTCTTC.